The 20 T cell receptor beta chains presented below share a single source sample, sequenced in a study of blood T cell repertoires in COVID-19. Some clones are missing from TCRdb's copy, which holds only in-frame ones; the method was immunoSEQ multiplex PCR. The repertoire holds 70,000 to 95,000 clones, 65% to 85% seen once, with 1.8% in the top ten. Sequenced material: peripheral blood. The receptors were sampled from a woman aged 55-70 years with acute or convalescent COVID-19.

This chain links TRBV11-2 with TRBJ2-5, with TRBD2 identical over 12 bases. V trimming: 1 base; J trimming: 2 bases; junction bases outside the gene matches: 2. This CDR3 has 16 amino acids. Germline V lookup: CDR1 SGHAT, CDR2 FQNNGV. The CDR3 is CASSLGLAGAQETQYF. The CDR3 DNA sequence: TGTGCCAGCAGCTTAGGACTAGCGGGGGCGCAAGAGACCCAGTACTTC.

CDR3 in amino acids: CASSLGGASAKNIQYF. The CDR3 nucleotides read TGTGCCAGCAGCTTGGGCGGGGCTTCGGCCAAAAACATTCAGTACTTC. The V and J genes are TRBV7-2 and TRBJ2-4; possibly TRBD2 for D (6 bases). The V gene's germline CDR1 is SGHTA and CDR2 FQGNSA. The length of the CDR3 is 16 residues. V was trimmed by 3 bases and J by 1 base, leaving 13 bases between them.

V gene TRBV11-2 combines with J gene TRBJ2-3; D perhaps matches TRBD2 (5 bases). Germline assignment: CDR1 SGHAT and CDR2 FQNNGV. V lost 5 bases to trimming and J lost 2 bases, with 11 bases between them. The CDR3 totals 14 residues. This CDR3 is CASSKRANTDTQYF. The CDR3 region has the DNA TGTGCCAGCAGCAAGAGGGCGAACACAGATACGCAGTATTTT.

V is TRBV9 and J is TRBJ2-2; 8 nucleotides match TRBD2. J was trimmed by 4 bases and V by 4 bases; bases with no gene match: 9. There are 16 residues in the CDR3. Germline V gene sequence: CDR1 SGDLS, CDR2 YYNGEE. CDR3 coding DNA: TGTGCCAGCAGCCCAGGACTAGCCACCCTCACCGGGGAGCTGTTTTTT. This encodes CASSPGLATLTGELFF.

The chain has TRBV5-5 and TRBJ2-5; tentatively, D is TRBD2 (5 bases). The ends were cut back, 0 bases at V and 2 bases at J, with 17 bases in the middle. CDR3 length equals 17 residues. Germline CDR1 reads SGHKS; CDR2 reads YYEKEE (reference sequence). For the CDR3, the DNA is TGTGCCAGCAGCTTGGTATTGGGTCGGGGAACTCAAGAGACCCAGTACTTC. Residues: CASSLVLGRGTQETQYF. The full variable domain, with the rest looked up from reference TRBV5-5 and TRBJ2-5, is DAGVTQSPTHLIKTRGQQVTLRCSPISGHKSVSWYQQVLGQGPQFIFQYYEKEERGRGNFPDRFSARQFPNYSSELNVNALLLGDSALYLCASSLVLGRGTQETQYFGPGTRLLVL.

This chain uses TRBV27 with TRBJ2-1; D assignment may be TRBD1 or TRBD2 (6 bases each). The CDR3 sequence is 12 residues long. Trimming left V 10 bases short and J 9 bases short, with 16 bases between. CDR1 and CDR2 (germline): MNHEY, SMNVEV (reference sequence). The CDR3: CATRGGAPEQFF. CDR3 nucleotides: TGTGCCACCAGGGGAGGAGCACCTGAGCAGTTCTTC.

The chain is built from TRBV2 and TRBJ2-3; 9 bases are shared with TRBD2. The V gene's germline CDR1 is SNHLY and CDR2 FYNNEI. V lost 3 bases to trimming and J lost 5 bases; unmatched junction nucleotides: 9. The CDR3 has 16 amino acids. This CDR3 reads CASSDWASGVKDTQYF. The CDR3 DNA reads as TGTGCCAGCAGTGATTGGGCTAGCGGGGTGAAAGATACGCAGTATTTT.

V gene TRBV11-1 combines with J gene TRBJ1-1; D call uncertain. Trimming cost V 5 bases and J 0 bases, with 10 bases left between them. The length of the CDR3 is 14 residues. CDR1 and CDR2 (germline): SGHAT, FQDESV (reference sequence). CDR3 amino acids: CASSRKELNTEAFF. The CDR3 DNA sequence: TGTGCCAGCAGCCGCAAGGAGTTGAACACTGAAGCTTTCTTT.

V and J are TRBV27 and TRBJ1-2; D is unclear. Trimming shortened V by 4 bases and J by 8 bases, and 8 bases separated the two germline ends. CDR1 MNHEY and CDR2 SMNVEV come from the germline V gene (reference sequence). The CDR3 spans 11 residues. CDR3 sequence (DNA): TGTGCCAGCAGTTCATCGGAGGGCTACACCTTC. This gives the protein CASSSSEGYTF.

V usage is TRBV2 and J usage is TRBJ1-3; a possible D gene is TRBD1 (6 bases). Germline CDR1 SNHLY, CDR2 FYNNEI. Trimming took off 7 bases at V and 2 bases at J, with 18 bases between the two ends. This CDR3 comprises 16 residues. This CDR3 reads CASTLEGGETGNTIYF. In DNA, the CDR3 is TGTGCCAGCACACTTGAGGGGGGGGAGACTGGAAACACCATATATTTT.

V is TRBV28 and J is TRBJ2-7, with TRBD1 matching 8 bases. CDR1 and CDR2 (germline): MDHEN, SYDVKM. V lost 6 bases and J lost 0; bases outside the gene matches: 7. The CDR3 is 15 amino acids. CDR3 loop: CASRLQGERSYEQYF. The CDR3 region has the DNA TGTGCCAGCAGGCTACAGGGGGAGCGCTCCTACGAGCAGTACTTC.

This chain links TRBV5-5 with TRBJ1-1; no definite D call. V was cut by 1 base and J by 1 base, with 8 bases left in between. CDR1 and CDR2 from the germline V gene are SGHKS and YYEKEE (reference sequence). This CDR3 comprises 14 residues. CDR3 protein: CASSLQASNTEAFF. Here the CDR3 DNA reads TGTGCCAGCAGCTTGCAGGCCTCGAACACTGAAGCTTTCTTT.

This chain uses TRBV6-5 with TRBJ1-4; D uncertain. This CDR3 contains 15 residues. Germline CDR1 reads MNHEY; CDR2 reads SVGAGI. V shed 8 bases and J shed 0 bases, with 13 bases lying between them. The CDR3 coding sequence is TGTGCCAGCTCTAGGGAGGGAGCAACTAATGAAAAACTGTTTTTT. This codes for CASSREGATNEKLFF.

The V gene is TRBV14, the J gene TRBJ2-7; D is unresolved. The CDR3 covers 14 residues. V lost 0 bases, J lost 1 base, and 7 bases lay in between. The germline V gene has CDR1 SGHDN and CDR2 FVKESK. CDR3 nucleotides: TGTGCCAGCAGCCAAGATCTGGCTTCCTACGAGCAGTACTTC. This codes for CASSQDLASYEQYF.

This clone was counted once. This rearrangement joins TRBV9 to TRBJ1-5; TRBD1 might be the D (5 bases). This CDR3 has 15 amino acids. Trimming removed 8 bases at V and 1 base at J, with 16 bases between. Germline CDR1 SGDLS, CDR2 YYNGEE. The CDR3 loop reads CASSRDRASNQPQHF. The CDR3 bases are TGTGCCAGTTCTCGAGACAGAGCGAGCAATCAGCCCCAGCATTTT.

The gene calls are TRBV20-1 and TRBJ2-5, with a possible D match to TRBD1 (5 bases). The CDR3 is made up of 11 amino acids. Trimming removed 2 bases at V and 9 bases at J, with 10 bases between. Germline lookup yields CDR1 DFQATT and CDR2 SNEGSKA (reference sequence). As DNA, the CDR3 is TGCAGTGCTAGAACCATAGGGGCCCAGTACTTC. It encodes CSARTIGAQYF.

The chain carries TRBV12-5 and TRBJ1-1; TRBD1 might be the D (5 bases). CDR3 length equals 13 residues. Germline V gene lookup returns CDR1 LGHNT and CDR2 FRNRAP. V was clipped by 1 base and J by 5 bases, with 8 bases between them. The CDR3: CASGLGRGTEAFF. The DNA for the CDR3 is TGTGCTAGTGGTTTGGGAAGGGGAACTGAAGCTTTCTTT. The variable domain in full, with the rest retrieved from reference TRBV12-5 and TRBJ1-1, is DARVTQTPRHKVTEMGQEVTMRCQPILGHNTVFWYRQTMMQGLELLAYFRNRAPLDDSGMPKDRFSAEMPDATLATLKIQPSEPRDSAVYFCASGLGRGTEAFFGQGTRLTVV.

The chain carries TRBV24-1 and TRBJ2-2; 14 nucleotides line up with TRBD2. Germline V gene lookup returns CDR1 KGHDR and CDR2 SFDVKD. With V trimmed by 12 bases and J by 5 bases, 4 bases remained unmatched. This CDR3 comprises 14 residues. CDR3 loop: CAAGTSGSTGELFF. The CDR3 DNA is TGTGCCGCTGGGACTAGCGGGAGTACCGGGGAGCTGTTTTTT.

The sample holds a few counts of this clone. V gene TRBV11-2 combines with J gene TRBJ1-5; a weak D match, TRBD1 (5 bases). The CDR3 runs 15 residues. Trimming stripped 5 bases from V and 1 base from J, with 12 bases between. The germline gives CDR1 SGHAT, CDR2 FQNNGV. The CDR3 nucleotides are TGTGCCAGCAGCCCGGGGGGGGTGAGCAATCAGCCCCAGCATTTT. Translating gives CASSPGGVSNQPQHF.

The genes are TRBV10-1 and TRBJ2-7, with 8 bases that match TRBD2. J gave up 4 bases and V 2 bases, and 7 bases lay outside the gene matches. CDR1 and CDR2 from the germline V gene are WNHNN and SYGVQD (reference sequence). The CDR3 covers 15 residues. The CDR3, as DNA: TGCGCCAGCAGTGAGAGTAGCGGGACCTTTTACGAGCAGTACTTC. It encodes CASSESSGTFYEQYF.